What follows describes a single TCR beta chain. Its specificity is unknown. Unique molecular identifiers tagged the TCRbeta library. MiXCR, applied by TCRdb to the PCR reads, yields one record per CDR3 protein. The table lists fewer than 700,000 distinct CDR3 sequences, about 23% of them singletons, with over 12% in the top ten. These data come from a study of T-cell reconstitution after alpha-beta-depleted transplantation in children. Study observations and caveats: About two months after transplant, alpha-beta T cells reportedly came from several hundred expanded graft clones.

This CDR3 is 15 amino acids long. Trimming stripped 0 bases from V and 9 bases from J, with 15 bases between. CDR1 ENHRY and CDR2 SYGVKD come from the germline V gene. The source material was PBMCs, mostly from graft donor cells, sampled 360 days after TCRalphabeta/CD19-depleted stem cell transplant. The chain is built from TRBV10-3 and TRBJ1-5, with unresolved D. This receptor was taken from a boy in the first two years of life who had a stem cell transplant for acute myeloid leukemia, so the T cells may come from the graft donor. The DNA for the CDR3 is TGTGCCATCAGTGAGTCGGGAGGACGGTTTGGGCCCCAGCATTTT. Translating it yields CAISESGGRFGPQHF.